Listed here are 18 T cell receptor beta chains from one sample, sequenced in a study of blood T cell repertoires in COVID-19. TCRdb's copy holds only in-frame clones and misses some; the assay was immunoSEQ multiplex PCR. The sample has about 130,000 clones; about four fifths are singletons. Sequencing was carried out using peripheral blood. Every receptor here comes from an elderly woman with acute or convalescent COVID-19.

This clone has only one observation. The CDR3 protein is CASSISGLNTGELFF. CDR3 DNA sequence: TGTGCCAGTAGTATATCAGGGCTGAACACCGGGGAGCTGTTTTTT. The chain recombines TRBV19 with TRBJ2-2; TRBD1 is a possible D gene (5 bases). The germline CDR1 and CDR2 sequences are LNHDA and SQIVND (reference sequence). This CDR3 comprises 15 residues. V lost 2 bases and J lost 1, with 8 bases in between. The variable domain in full, with the rest retrieved from reference TRBV19 and TRBJ2-2, is DGGITQSPKYLFRKEGQNVTLSCEQNLNHDAMYWYRQDPGQGLRLIYYSQIVNDFQKGDIAEGYSVSREKKESFPLTVTSAQKNPTAFYLCASSISGLNTGELFFGEGSRLTVL.

This clone was detected only a few times. The chain recombines TRBV7-9 with TRBJ2-7, with a weak D call TRBD1 (6 bases). V lost 1 base and J lost 7, with 8 bases in between. The V gene's germline CDR1 is SEHNR and CDR2 FQNEAQ (reference sequence). The CDR3 runs to 12 residues. The CDR3 here is CASSLEGEEQYF. The CDR3, as DNA: TGTGCCAGCAGCTTAGAGGGGGAAGAGCAGTACTTC.

CDR3 nucleotides: TGTGCCAGCAGTTCCCTCAGGGGGACCACTTCTAGCAATCAGCCCCAGCATTTT. Its translation: CASSSLRGTTSSNQPQHF. The rearrangement uses TRBV27 and TRBJ1-5, with 7 bases identical to TRBD1. CDR3 length equals 18 residues. Germline loops: CDR1 MNHEY, CDR2 SMNVEV (reference sequence). With 4 bases clipped from V and 0 bases from J, the junction kept 12 bases outside the gene matches.

The genes are TRBV2 and TRBJ2-2; D might be TRBD1 (6 bases). The CDR3 has 12 amino acids. V gave up 7 bases and J gave up 8 bases, with 11 bases separating them. Germline V gene data show CDR1 as SNHLY and CDR2 as FYNNEI. CDR3 in amino acids: CASTWGHGELFF. Here the CDR3 DNA reads TGTGCCAGCACCTGGGGACATGGGGAGCTGTTTTTT.

The chain recombines TRBV27 with TRBJ2-2; D gene uncertain. CDR1 is MNHEY, CDR2 SMNVEV, per germline (reference sequence). The V end lost 5 bases, the J end lost 2 bases, and 12 bases lay between the germline ends. This CDR3 region has 15 residues. This chain's CDR3 is CASSPNALNTGELFF. The CDR3 DNA follows: TGTGCCAGCAGTCCTAACGCTTTAAACACCGGGGAGCTGTTTTTT.

This sequence joins TRBV6-5 and TRBJ2-7, with TRBD1 matching over 7 bases. J gave up 0 bases and V 5 bases, and 4 bases lay outside the gene matches. Germline loops: CDR1 MNHEY, CDR2 SVGAGI. The CDR3 loop spans 14 amino acids. The CDR3 reads CASSPQGISYEQYF. CDR3 DNA: TGTGCCAGCAGTCCACAGGGGATCTCCTACGAGCAGTACTTC.

This chain links TRBV7-2 with TRBJ1-2; D remains unclear. Germline assignment: CDR1 SGHTA and CDR2 FQGNSA. The CDR3 sequence is 13 residues long. Trimming took 4 bases from V and 4 from J, leaving 10 bases between them. The CDR3 loop is CASSSVQTYGYTF. In DNA form, the CDR3 reads TGTGCCAGCAGCTCCGTACAGACCTATGGCTACACCTTC. The full variable domain, in which reference TRBV7-2 and TRBJ1-2 provide the parts outside the CDR3, is GAGVSQSPSNKVTEKGKDVELRCDPISGHTALYWYRQSLGQGLEFLIYFQGNSAPDKSGLPSDRFSAERTGGSVSTLTIQRTQQEDSAVYLCASSSVQTYGYTFGSGTRLTVV.

This sequence joins TRBV6-5 and TRBJ2-7; no clear D gene. V was trimmed by 2 bases and J by 3 bases, leaving 8 bases between them. Germline lookup yields CDR1 MNHEY and CDR2 SVGAGI. CDR3 length: 13 residues. The DNA of the CDR3 is TGTGCCAGCAGTTACACATCAAACTACGAGCAGTACTTC. This translates into CASSYTSNYEQYF.

CDR3 loop: CASSLGTASNYGYTF. The CDR3 DNA is TGTGCCAGCAGCTTAGGGACAGCCTCTAACTATGGCTACACCTTC. The chain is built from TRBV5-4 and TRBJ1-2, with 7 bases fitting TRBD1. This CDR3 spans 15 amino acids. Unmatched junction bases numbered 4, after V lost 2 bases and J lost 0 bases. Germline lookup yields CDR1 SGHNT and CDR2 YYREEE (reference sequence).

The chain carries TRBV7-2 and TRBJ1-2; 7 bases map to TRBD1. Unmatched junction bases numbered 9, after V lost 1 base and J lost 7 bases. The germline V gene encodes CDR1 SGHTA and CDR2 FQGNSA. The length of the CDR3 is 15 residues. The CDR3 nucleotides are TGTGCCAGCAGCTTAGAGGGACAGCCAACTGGTGGCTACACCTTC. Protein product: CASSLEGQPTGGYTF.

The gene calls are TRBV3-1 (or the pseudogene TRBV3-2) and TRBJ1-1; D possibly corresponds to TRBD1 (6 bases). The CDR3 is 13 residues long. The germline V gene has CDR1 LGHDT and CDR2 YNNKEL (reference sequence). The V gene lost 5 bases and the J gene lost 4 bases, with 11 bases spanning the gap. The CDR3 spells CASSTRGGTEAFF. CDR3 coding DNA: TGTGCCAGCAGCACCCGAGGGGGCACTGAAGCTTTCTTT.

The chain employs TRBV5-1 and TRBJ2-3; 12 bases agree with TRBD1. CDR1 and CDR2 (germline): SGHRS, YFSETQ. V lost 4 bases to trimming and J lost 9 bases; unmatched junction nucleotides: 6. This CDR3 has 14 amino acids. The CDR3 DNA reads TGCGCCAGCAGCCCCACGGGACAGGGGGCAACGCAGTATTTT. Its protein is CASSPTGQGATQYF. Full variable domain (rest looked up from reference TRBV5-1 and TRBJ2-3): KAGVTQTPRYLIKTRGQQVTLSCSPISGHRSVSWYQQTPGQGLQFLFEYFSETQRNKGNFPGRFSGRQFSNSRSEMNVSTLELGDSALYLCASSPTGQGATQYFGPGTRLTVL.

This chain links TRBV3-1 (or the pseudogene TRBV3-2) with TRBJ1-2; 9 bases map to TRBD1. There are 16 residues in the CDR3. V shed 4 bases, J shed 2 bases, and the junction held 8 bases outside the gene matches. Per germline, CDR1 LGHDT and CDR2 YNNKEL (reference sequence). The CDR3: CASSPSGTGLNYGYTF. CDR3 sequence (DNA): TGTGCCAGCAGCCCTTCCGGGACAGGGCTGAACTATGGCTACACCTTC.

The V and J genes are TRBV7-9 and TRBJ2-1; the D gene is possibly TRBD1 (7 bases). Trimming shortened V by 2 bases and J by 2 bases, and 16 bases separated the two germline ends. In germline, CDR1 is SEHNR, CDR2 FQNEAQ (reference sequence). The CDR3 is made up of 17 amino acids. DNA for the CDR3: TGTGCCAGCAGCTTATTTTATGCAGGGGGGACCTACAATGAGCAGTTCTTC. Protein sequence: CASSLFYAGGTYNEQFF.

This clone was seen once. The chain uses TRBV9 and TRBJ2-3, with D possibly TRBD2 on 5 matching bases. Germline V gives CDR1 SGDLS, CDR2 YYNGEE. This CDR3 is built from 15 residues. The V and J ends lost 0 bases and 3 bases respectively, with 11 bases between them. In DNA form, the CDR3 reads TGTGCCAGCAGCGTAGACGGGGAGCGGACAGATACGCAGTATTTT. Its translation is CASSVDGERTDTQYF.

This clone was counted between two and nine times. CDR3: CASSVTAGANTIYF. The CDR3 coding sequence is TGTGCCAGCAGCGTAACCGCGGGGGCCAACACCATATATTTT. J is TRBJ1-3 and V is TRBV9, with D tentatively TRBD1 (6 bases). CDR3 size: 14 residues. V shed 1 base and J shed 7 bases, with 12 bases lying between them. Germline V gives CDR1 SGDLS, CDR2 YYNGEE. Together with reference TRBV9 and TRBJ1-3, the CDR3 gives the full variable domain: DSGVTQTPKHLITATGQRVTLRCSPRSGDLSVYWYQQSLDQGLQFLIQYYNGEERAKGNILERFSAQQFPDLHSELNLSSLELGDSALYFCASSVTAGANTIYFGEGSWLTVV.

The chain employs TRBV19 and TRBJ2-2, with D perhaps TRBD2 (6 bases). The CDR3 runs to 14 residues. Germline V gene lookup returns CDR1 LNHDA and CDR2 SQIVND (reference sequence). Trimming left V 5 bases short and J 7 bases short, with 14 bases between. CDR3 nucleotide sequence: TGTGCCAGTAGTGTGACCGGGCGGGGCGGGGAGCTGTTTTTT. Its translation: CASSVTGRGGELFF.

The V call is TRBV3-1 (or the pseudogene TRBV3-2), the J call TRBJ1-4; D might be TRBD1 (6 bases). The CDR3 totals 15 residues. Trimming shortened V by 4 bases and J by 6 bases, and 15 bases separated the two germline ends. CDR1 is LGHDT and CDR2 is YNNKEL in the germline V gene (reference sequence). This chain's CDR3 is CASSRFGGADEKLFF. The CDR3 DNA reads TGTGCCAGCAGCCGATTCGGGGGGGCGGATGAAAAACTGTTTTTT.